This T cell receptor beta chain stems from a study of shared clonotypes between healthy human individuals (dated by TCRdb to about 2020). General notes on the study: A few men and two women, aged 18 to 49 years, made up the cohort. For each donor, CD4 naive and CD4 memory were each run on three plates, CD8 naive on two plates, and CD8 memory on one plate. To estimate repertoire size and how much clonotype sharing occurs between individuals, the study deeply sequenced the blood TCR repertoires of five or six healthy adults. Different laboratories and diverse techniques were used to prepare libraries and sequence TCR repertoires, to increase sequencing depth and limit assay-specific biases. Leukapheresis yielded between about 0.85 and 10 billion PBMCs per donor. The full study reports these points: Rarefaction of sorted-subset datasets indicated incomplete sequencing despite the large sequencing depth. Naive subsets generally had larger estimated clonotype richness than memory subsets did. The genetic and exposure-history diversity represented was limited by the small number of donors. Sampling was limited to blood, and TCR repertoires in tissue likely differ from TCR repertoires in blood. Clonotypes shared by all four sorted-subset donors showed higher generation probabilities than non-shared clonotypes. Pairwise subsampling led to the expectation that sequencing depth would affect the degree of clonotype sharing among donors. When a handful of donors were compared, the shared fraction of clonotypes was around 5% for naive CD4, more than 3% for naive CD8, 2.3% for memory CD4, and less than 0.5% for memory CD8.

Using the deep immunoSEQ assay, multiplex PCR amplified TCR CDR3 regions from genomic DNA. Extracted genomic DNA from each cell subset was spread evenly across all wells of several immunoSEQ 96-well plates, with each plate serving as a replicate. For sorted subsets, 200 to 250 ng of genomic DNA, equivalent to some 33,000 T cell genomes, went into each replicate PCR. The purified libraries were quantified using a Qubit 3.0 fluorometer, sized with a Bioanalyzer 2100, and then quantified again using the KAPA Library Quantification kit. Every immunoSEQ 96-well plate was sequenced on a dedicated single-read 150-cycle Illumina NextSeq 550 flow cell. Per the original workflow: The immunoSEQ output contained only junctional sequences without quality scores, so filtering could not match that applied to full-length reads. Sequences were annotated with PyIR, a Python wrapper for IgBLAST v1.9, using IMGT germline references to assign V/J genes and CDR3. Reads were filtered out if the reads had weak V/J assignments (E-value above 1e-6), no CDR3, stop codons, out-of-frame junctions, or ambiguous translated residues. V3J clonotypes were defined by identical inferred V gene, J gene, and CDR3 amino acid sequence. Percentage overlap between repertoires was computed as shared unique clonotypes divided by the size of the smaller repertoire. Richness of each repertoire was evaluated using RTK rarefaction, the Chao1 estimator, and Recon v2.1 estimates of unobserved clonotypes. For all TCRbeta clonotypes obtained by the gDNA method from a handful of donors, generation probabilities were computed with OLGA. TCRdb's version of the immuneACCESS table is confined to in-frame rearrangements and falls short of the full clone set. An unresolved V gene accounts for under half of the shortfall where checked; the remainder is of unknown origin. V and J calls and clone size are given by that table; D and trimming were obtained from the DNA. The sample table contains approximately 400,000 clones; only one count was recorded for roughly 96% of them. The ten largest clones add up to less than 0.35% of the sample.

Healthy HIV-negative adults with no recently reported acute infections or vaccinations were included as donors. All donors were Caucasian adults living in Nashville, Tennessee, USA. The CD8 memory samples were a combination of magnetically selected CD45RO+ cells and CCR7-negative CD45RA+ effector memory (TemRA) cells. After blood collection by leukapheresis, PBMCs were isolated using Ficoll-Histopaque density gradient centrifugation and then cryopreserved in the vapor phase of liquid nitrogen. Analytical flow cytometry was used to check the purity and quantity of every magnetically sorted T cell population. From each sorted fraction, genomic DNA was isolated and quantified by UV absorbance on a Nanodrop 2000c. As concerns this clone: It lacks a known antigen. Base qualities are missing; no much larger clone stands one base away.

Here V drops 4 bases and J drops 4 bases, and the junction holds 5 bases not matched to any gene. From the germline V gene, CDR1 is SNHLY and CDR2 is FYNNEI. The CDR3 runs 15 amino acids, cysteine and phenylalanine included. The DNA shown is the 45-base CDR3, in frame from base 1. This clonotype was sampled from a man aged 30 to 39 in good health. Sequenced material: memory CD8+ T cells sorted from blood. Taken with the paper, the label for cell subset or site translates to: CD45RO+ cells pooled with CCR7-negative TemRA cells. The rearrangement combines TRBV2 with TRBJ2-1; 9 central bases correspond to TRBD1. This receptor carries the CDR3 CASSADRGLYNEQFF. The bases read TGTGCCAGCAGTGCAGACAGGGGGTTATACAATGAGCAGTTCTTC.